Below, 24 T cell receptor beta chains from the same sample are listed, as sequenced in a study of Graves' ophthalmopathy and Graves' hyperthyroidism. Amplification from RNA transcripts yielded the TCR beta CDR3 regions. Scientists carried out first-round RT-PCR using HTBI primers and then a second-round multiplex PCR. TCRdb itself ran the multiplex PCR reads through MiXCR, one entry per CDR3 protein. Of around 670,000 distinct CDR3 sequences listed, roughly 40% are singletons. The sample consisted of peripheral blood. These receptors were obtained from an adult man with Graves' ophthalmopathy.

The chain has TRBV25-1 and TRBJ1-5; D not certain. Trimming removed 6 bases at V and 1 base at J, with 10 bases between. Per germline, CDR1 MGHDK and CDR2 SYGVNS. This CDR3 spans 14 amino acids. The DNA of the CDR3 is TGTGCCAGCAGCAGCGTGGGGAGCAATCAGCCCCAGCATTTT. This encodes CASSSVGSNQPQHF.

Comment on this clonotype: One junction end does not reproduce the germline sequence, and a read error may be involved. The chain recombines TRBV11-1 with TRBJ2-6; the D is unclear. The CDR3 loop spans 11 amino acids. Germline CDR1 SGHAT, CDR2 FQDESV (reference sequence). CDR3 nucleotide sequence: TGTGCCAGCAGCCTCATGAACACTGAAGCTTTC. Amino acid sequence: CASSLMNTEAF. Full variable domain (rest looked up from reference TRBV11-1 and TRBJ2-6): EAEVAQSPRYKITEKSQAVAFWCDPISGHATLYWYRQILGQGPELLVQFQDESVVDDSQLPKDRFSAERLKGVDSTLKIQPAELGDSAMYLCASSLMNTEAFGAGSRLTVL.

The chain links TRBV7-9 to TRBJ2-7; D might be TRBD1 (5 bases). V lost 4 bases, J lost 2 bases, and 18 bases lay in between. The CDR3 runs to 16 residues. Germline V lookup: CDR1 SEHNR, CDR2 FQNEAQ (reference sequence). The CDR3: CASSSDEWGQPYEQYF. DNA of the CDR3: TGTGCCAGCAGCTCGGACGAGTGGGGCCAACCCTACGAGCAGTACTTC.

This clonotype was detected only a few times. Here the CDR3 DNA reads TGCGCCAGCAGCTTGGGGGCTAGCGGGAGTTTCCAAGAGACCCAGTACTTC. The encoded protein is CASSLGASGSFQETQYF. This sequence joins TRBV5-1 and TRBJ2-5; 10 nucleotides match TRBD2. CDR3 length equals 17 residues. Germline assignment: CDR1 SGHRS and CDR2 YFSETQ. V shed 0 bases and J 1 base; nucleotides not matched to a gene: 6.

This chain connects TRBV29-1 to TRBJ2-5; D is tentatively TRBD1 or TRBD2 (7 bases each). With 4 bases removed from V and 9 bases from J, the gap between germline ends came to 36 bases. CDR3 length equals 19 residues. Germline-derived CDR1 and CDR2 are SQVTM and ANQGSEA. The CDR3 is CSVVTGPISGEGPKGAQYF. The CDR3 nucleotides are TGCAGCGTTGTGACAGGGCCTATCTCCGGGGAGGGCCCAAAAGGGGCCCAGTACTTC.

The chain carries TRBV25-1 and TRBJ1-6; tentative D call: TRBD1 (5 bases). Between the trimmed V and J ends, which lost 5 bases and 7 bases, there was a span of 15 bases. The CDR3 is 15 residues long. CDR1 and CDR2 from the germline V gene are MGHDK and SYGVNS. Here the CDR3 reads CASSLLPRVNSPLHF. As DNA, the CDR3 is TGTGCCAGCAGTTTATTACCCAGGGTGAATTCACCCCTCCACTTT. Full variable domain (outside the CDR3, taken from reference TRBV25-1 and TRBJ1-6): EADIYQTPRYLVIGTGKKITLECSQTMGHDKMYWYQQDPGMELHLIHYSYGVNSTEKGDLSSESTVSRIRTEHFPLTLESARPSHTSQYLCASSLLPRVNSPLHFGNGTRLTVT.

J is TRBJ1-5 and V is TRBV24-1; TRBD1 matches 7 bases. This CDR3 is built from 16 residues. CDR1 KGHDR and CDR2 SFDVKD come from the germline V gene. The J segment lost 0 bases and the V segment lost 12 bases, leaving 13 bases of the junction unmatched. In DNA, the CDR3 is TGTGCCTGGAGTGCAGGGGGGGCATATAGCAATCAGCCCCAGCATTTT. Residues: CAWSAGGAYSNQPQHF.

The chain is built from TRBV7-8 and TRBJ1-3; TRBD1 aligns across 7 bases. CDR1 is SGHVS and CDR2 is FQNEAQ in the germline V gene. Germline trimming cut 1 base from V and 8 bases from J; bases unmatched to any gene: 5. This CDR3 is 14 amino acids long. The CDR3 protein is CASSLVGRGDTIYF. The CDR3 DNA follows: TGTGCCAGCAGCTTAGTTGGCAGGGGGGACACCATATATTTT. Variable domain in full (rest from reference TRBV7-8 and TRBJ1-3): GAGVSQSPRYKVAKRGQDVALRCDPISGHVSLFWYQQALGQGPEFLTYFQNEAQLDKSGLPSDRFFAERPEGSVSTLKIQRTQQEDSAVYLCASSLVGRGDTIYFGEGSWLTVV.

This clonotype was seen only a few times. The genes are TRBV10-3 and TRBJ1-6; D not certain. V lost 10 bases, J lost 2 bases, and 9 bases lay in between. The CDR3 spans 13 residues. Germline CDR1 is ENHRY and CDR2 is SYGVKD. CDR3 in amino acids: CASTAAYNSPLHF. The CDR3 DNA follows: TGTGCCAGCACAGCCGCCTATAATTCACCCCTCCACTTT.

Ten or more counts support this clonotype. J is TRBJ2-7 and V is TRBV7-8; the D gene could be TRBD1 or TRBD2 (5 bases each). The germline V gene encodes CDR1 SGHVS and CDR2 FQNEAQ. Trimming removed 2 bases at V and 3 bases at J, with 17 bases between. The CDR3 spans 16 residues. For the CDR3, the DNA is TGTGCCAGCAGCTTATCTTCGTGGGGGTCCGGCTACGAGCAGTACTTC. Protein: CASSLSSWGSGYEQYF.

This clonotype was recorded at least ten times. This chain connects TRBV10-3 to TRBJ1-1; TRBD1 aligns across 9 bases. The CDR3 loop spans 16 amino acids. With 5 bases clipped from V and 1 base from J, the junction kept 8 bases outside the gene matches. Germline-derived CDR1 and CDR2 are ENHRY and SYGVKD. CDR3 sequence (DNA): TGTGCCATCAGTATGTTGACAGGGGGGAAGAACACTGAAGCTTTCTTT. It codes for CAISMLTGGKNTEAFF.

This clonotype was detected ten times or more. The chain combines TRBV7-2 with TRBJ2-5; D remains ambiguous. Germline loops: CDR1 SGHTA, CDR2 FQGNSA. V dropped 5 bases and J dropped 4 bases, with 11 bases sitting between them. The CDR3 is 13 residues long. CDR3 residues: CASSLGVGETQYF. Here the CDR3 DNA reads TGTGCCAGCAGCCTAGGAGTGGGAGAGACCCAGTACTTC. Looking up the rest from reference TRBV7-2 and TRBJ2-5 gives the full variable domain: GAGVSQSPSNKVTEKGKDVELRCDPISGHTALYWYRQSLGQGLEFLIYFQGNSAPDKSGLPSDRFSAERTGGSVSTLTIQRTQQEDSAVYLCASSLGVGETQYFGPGTRLLVL.

This clonotype was seen a handful of times. The V and J genes are TRBV6-4 and TRBJ2-7; 8 bases are shared with TRBD2. CDR3 length equals 14 residues. The ends lost 6 bases at V and 4 bases at J; junction bases unmatched: 8. In germline, CDR1 is MRHNA, CDR2 SNTAGT. The DNA for the CDR3 is TGTGCCAGCAGCGGGGGGGACGCGGGTTACGAGCAGTACTTC. Protein: CASSGGDAGYEQYF.

Ten or more counts support this clonotype. This rearrangement joins TRBV7-6 to TRBJ2-7, with 9 bases matching TRBD2. Per the germline V gene, CDR1 is SGHVS and CDR2 is FNYEAQ. With V trimmed by 6 bases and J by 3 bases, 9 bases remained unmatched. The CDR3 loop spans 15 amino acids. DNA of the CDR3: TGTGCCAGCAGTTATAGCGGGAGTAGGCTCTACGAGCAGTACTTC. Translated, it gives CASSYSGSRLYEQYF.

The rearrangement joins TRBV25-1 to TRBJ2-2; D is undetermined. The CDR3 has 14 amino acids. The germline V gene has CDR1 MGHDK and CDR2 SYGVNS. V dropped 3 bases and J dropped 1 base, with 6 bases sitting between them. CDR3 region: CASSDVLNTGELFF. CDR3 nucleotides: TGTGCCAGCAGTGATGTGTTGAACACCGGGGAGCTGTTTTTT.

This clonotype was seen a few times. This chain links TRBV2 with TRBJ2-7; TRBD2 aligns across 7 bases. Germline CDR1 is SNHLY and CDR2 is FYNNEI. The CDR3 loop spans 16 amino acids. Trimming cost V 4 bases and J 7 bases; bases outside gene matches: 16. The CDR3 spells CASSVRREGWLREQYF. DNA for the CDR3: TGTGCCAGCAGTGTACGCAGGGAGGGATGGCTACGGGAGCAGTACTTC.

In this sample, this clonotype turned up a few times. The chain joins TRBV9 to TRBJ2-5, with 8 bases that match TRBD2. V was clipped by 0 bases and J by 5 bases; unmatched bases: 6. Germline V gives CDR1 SGDLS, CDR2 YYNGEE. This CDR3 has 15 residues. CDR3 DNA: TGTGCCAGCAGCGTAGCCGGGGGGGCCGGTGAGACCCAGTACTTC. Translated: CASSVAGGAGETQYF.

This clonotype was counted many times. The chain uses TRBV7-9 and TRBJ1-4; 7 positions match TRBD1. The CDR3 spans 14 residues. The junction had 6 bases not matched to a gene; V was cut back by 5 bases and J by 6 bases. Germline V gene sequence: CDR1 SEHNR, CDR2 FQNEAQ (reference sequence). CDR3 sequence: CASSLQGWDEKLFF. CDR3 in DNA: TGTGCCAGCAGCCTACAGGGGTGGGATGAAAAACTGTTTTTT.

The rearrangement joins TRBV10-3 to TRBJ2-6; TRBD1 might be the D (5 bases). Per germline, CDR1 ENHRY and CDR2 SYGVKD. CDR3 length: 14 residues. V dropped 7 bases and J dropped 4 bases, with 11 bases sitting between them. DNA for the CDR3: TGTGCCATCAAGGGGTTGGCGGGGGCCAACGTCCTGACTTTC. This encodes CAIKGLAGANVLTF.

The rearrangement joins TRBV20-1 to TRBJ1-2, with D possibly matching TRBD1 (6 bases). The V gene's germline CDR1 is DFQATT and CDR2 SNEGSKA (reference sequence). The V and J ends lost 7 bases and 6 bases respectively, with 15 bases between them. The CDR3 is made up of 12 amino acids. The CDR3 DNA follows: TGCAGTGTATTCTGGGGGCAGGATGGCTACACCTTC. This sequence encodes CSVFWGQDGYTF.

This clonotype was seen repeatedly, ten times or more. The V and J genes are TRBV29-1 and TRBJ1-1; D ambiguous. Germline V gene sequence: CDR1 SQVTM, CDR2 ANQGSEA. V shed 8 bases and J shed 6 bases, with 13 bases lying between them. This CDR3 contains 11 residues. CDR3 bases: TGCAGCATACGAATTAACTCTGAAGCTTTCTTT. It is translated as CSIRINSEAFF.

This clonotype was seen a handful of times. This chain joins TRBV7-8 and TRBJ1-6; 8 bases are a match to TRBD1. Germline V gives CDR1 SGHVS, CDR2 FQNEAQ. Trimming took 6 bases from V and 7 from J; bases not matched to a gene: 14. CDR3 length equals 17 residues. The CDR3 bases are TGTGCCAGCAGTCGGACATTGTCGACAGGGGCGAATTCACCCCTCCACTTT. Translating gives CASSRTLSTGANSPLHF.

This clonotype was counted a few times. In DNA form, the CDR3 reads TGCAGTGCTAGGACAGGGTTGTGGAGCAATCAGCCCCAGCATTTT. It codes for CSARTGLWSNQPQHF. The chain joins TRBV20-1 to TRBJ1-5; 7 bases are a match to TRBD1. V lost 3 bases and J lost 1; bases outside the gene matches: 6. The CDR3 runs 15 residues. Looked up from germline, CDR1 is DFQATT and CDR2 is SNEGSKA (reference sequence).

The chain carries TRBV11-2 and TRBJ2-7; D ambiguous. V was pared by 3 bases and J by 5 bases, with 8 bases between. From germline, CDR1 is SGHAT and CDR2 FQNNGV. The CDR3 totals 12 residues. The CDR3 sequence: CASSLDIHEQYF. CDR3 coding DNA: TGTGCCAGCAGCTTGGATATACACGAGCAGTACTTC.